This T cell receptor (beta chain) was sequenced during a study of cytomegalovirus exposure and HLA in healthy donors. The assay was immunoSEQ multiplex PCR, and TCRdb's table has in-frame clones only and misses some. The table includes fewer than 150,000 clones, about 82% detected once. Notes on this clone: Its antigen is as yet unknown.

V gave up 4 bases and J gave up 8 bases; unmatched junction bases: 7. CDR1 and CDR2 (germline): KGHSH, LQKENI. This CDR3 spans 13 amino acids. Study-level results: Cytomegalovirus status was reportedly diagnosed by the classifier with high sensitivity and specificity.

The specimen sequenced was PBMCs. The chain couples TRBV18 to TRBJ1-2, with 7 bases lining up with TRBD1. The receptor's source is a man between 18 and 35 years old in good health and CMV-seronegative. Here the CDR3 DNA reads TGTGCCAGCTCACTCGACAGGGAGGAGGGCTACACCTTC. It yields the protein CASSLDREEGYTF.